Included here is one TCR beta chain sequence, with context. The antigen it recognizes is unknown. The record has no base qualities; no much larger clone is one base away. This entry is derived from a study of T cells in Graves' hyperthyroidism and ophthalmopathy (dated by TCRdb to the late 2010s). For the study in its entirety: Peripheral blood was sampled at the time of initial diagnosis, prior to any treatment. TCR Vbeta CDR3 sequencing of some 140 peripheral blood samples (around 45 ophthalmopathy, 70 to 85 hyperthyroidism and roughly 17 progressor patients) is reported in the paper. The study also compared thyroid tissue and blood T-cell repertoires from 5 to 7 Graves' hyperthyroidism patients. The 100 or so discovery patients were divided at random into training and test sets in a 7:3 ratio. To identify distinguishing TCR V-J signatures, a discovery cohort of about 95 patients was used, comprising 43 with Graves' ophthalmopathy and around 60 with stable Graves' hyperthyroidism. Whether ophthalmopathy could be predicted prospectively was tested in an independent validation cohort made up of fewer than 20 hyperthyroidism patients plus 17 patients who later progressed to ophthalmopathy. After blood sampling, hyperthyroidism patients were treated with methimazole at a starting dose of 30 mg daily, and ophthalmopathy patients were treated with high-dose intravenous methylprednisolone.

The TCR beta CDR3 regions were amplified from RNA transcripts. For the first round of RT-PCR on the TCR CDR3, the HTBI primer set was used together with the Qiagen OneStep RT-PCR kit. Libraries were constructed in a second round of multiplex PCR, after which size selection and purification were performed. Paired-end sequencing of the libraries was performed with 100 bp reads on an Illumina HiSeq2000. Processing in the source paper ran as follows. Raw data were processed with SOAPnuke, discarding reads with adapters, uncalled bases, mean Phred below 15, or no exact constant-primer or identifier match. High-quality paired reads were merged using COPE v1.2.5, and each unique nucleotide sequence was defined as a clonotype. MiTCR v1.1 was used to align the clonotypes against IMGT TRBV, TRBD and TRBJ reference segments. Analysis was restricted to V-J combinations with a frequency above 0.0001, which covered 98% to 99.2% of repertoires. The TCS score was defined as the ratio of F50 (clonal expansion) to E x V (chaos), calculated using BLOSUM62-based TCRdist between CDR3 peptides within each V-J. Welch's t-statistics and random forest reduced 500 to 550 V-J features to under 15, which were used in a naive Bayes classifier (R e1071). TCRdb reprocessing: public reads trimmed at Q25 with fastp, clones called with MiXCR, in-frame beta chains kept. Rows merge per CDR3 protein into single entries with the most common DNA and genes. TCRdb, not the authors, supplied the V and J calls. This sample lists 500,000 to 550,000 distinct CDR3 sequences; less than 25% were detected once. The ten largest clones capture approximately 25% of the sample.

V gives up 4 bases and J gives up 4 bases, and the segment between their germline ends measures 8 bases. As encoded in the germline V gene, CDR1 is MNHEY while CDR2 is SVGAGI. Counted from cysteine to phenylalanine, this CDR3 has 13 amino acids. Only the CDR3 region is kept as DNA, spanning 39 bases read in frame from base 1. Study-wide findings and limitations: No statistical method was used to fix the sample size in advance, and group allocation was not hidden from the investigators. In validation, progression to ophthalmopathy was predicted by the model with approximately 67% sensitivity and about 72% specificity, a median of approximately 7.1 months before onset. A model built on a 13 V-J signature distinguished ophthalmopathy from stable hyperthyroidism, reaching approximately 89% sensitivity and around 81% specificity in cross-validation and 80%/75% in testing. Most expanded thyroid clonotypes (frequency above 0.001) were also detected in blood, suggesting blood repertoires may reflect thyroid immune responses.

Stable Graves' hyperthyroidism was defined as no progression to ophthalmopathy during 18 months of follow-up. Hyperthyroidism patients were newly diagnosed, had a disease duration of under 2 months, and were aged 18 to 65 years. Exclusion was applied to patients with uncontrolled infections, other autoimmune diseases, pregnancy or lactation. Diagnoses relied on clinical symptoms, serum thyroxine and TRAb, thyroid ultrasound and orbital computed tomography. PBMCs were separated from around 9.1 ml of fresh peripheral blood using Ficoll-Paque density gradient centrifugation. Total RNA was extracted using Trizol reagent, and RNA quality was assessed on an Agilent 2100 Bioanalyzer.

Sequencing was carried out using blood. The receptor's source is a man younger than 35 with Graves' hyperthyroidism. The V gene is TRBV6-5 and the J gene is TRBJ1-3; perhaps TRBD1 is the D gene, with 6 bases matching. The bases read TGTGCCAGCAGTTCAGGGACAGGAAACACCATATATTTT. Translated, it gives CASSSGTGNTIYF.